The 3 T cell receptor beta chains in this list originate from one sample, sequenced in a study of blood T cell repertoires in COVID-19. Method: immunoSEQ multiplex PCR; TCRdb's copy keeps in-frame clones and lacks some. The sample yields 130,000 or so clones, approximately 87% seen once. Sample: peripheral blood. The receptors were gathered from a woman aged 50 to 60 with acute or convalescent COVID-19.

This rearrangement joins TRBV9 to TRBJ2-5; 7 positions match TRBD1. Germline assignment: CDR1 SGDLS and CDR2 YYNGEE. V lost 3 bases to trimming and J lost 2 bases; unmatched junction nucleotides: 7. The CDR3 contains 15 residues. The CDR3, as DNA: TGTGCCAGCAGCGAACAGGGGCTATTACAAGAGACCCAGTACTTC. Translated, it gives CASSEQGLLQETQYF.

This clone showed up just once. The chain has TRBV25-1 and TRBJ2-1, with D possibly matching TRBD2 (5 bases). V was clipped by 4 bases and J by 7 bases, with 23 bases between them. Germline loops: CDR1 MGHDK, CDR2 SYGVNS. This CDR3 is built from 17 residues. The chain's CDR3 is CASSGAGERALGNEQFF. In DNA, the CDR3 is TGTGCCAGCAGTGGGGCAGGCGAGAGGGCCCTGGGAAATGAGCAGTTCTTC. Full variable domain (remainder filled in from reference TRBV25-1 and TRBJ2-1): EADIYQTPRYLVIGTGKKITLECSQTMGHDKMYWYQQDPGMELHLIHYSYGVNSTEKGDLSSESTVSRIRTEHFPLTLESARPSHTSQYLCASSGAGERALGNEQFFGPGTRLTVL.

The rearrangement joins TRBV7-9 to TRBJ1-2, with TRBD1 as a possible D gene (6 bases). The CDR3 consists of 14 residues. CDR1 is SEHNR and CDR2 is FQNEAQ in the germline V gene (reference sequence). The V gene lost 3 bases and the J gene lost 6 bases, with 14 bases spanning the gap. DNA of the CDR3: TGTGCCAGCAGCTTGTCATCAGGGGTGGATGGCTACACCTTC. As protein: CASSLSSGVDGYTF.